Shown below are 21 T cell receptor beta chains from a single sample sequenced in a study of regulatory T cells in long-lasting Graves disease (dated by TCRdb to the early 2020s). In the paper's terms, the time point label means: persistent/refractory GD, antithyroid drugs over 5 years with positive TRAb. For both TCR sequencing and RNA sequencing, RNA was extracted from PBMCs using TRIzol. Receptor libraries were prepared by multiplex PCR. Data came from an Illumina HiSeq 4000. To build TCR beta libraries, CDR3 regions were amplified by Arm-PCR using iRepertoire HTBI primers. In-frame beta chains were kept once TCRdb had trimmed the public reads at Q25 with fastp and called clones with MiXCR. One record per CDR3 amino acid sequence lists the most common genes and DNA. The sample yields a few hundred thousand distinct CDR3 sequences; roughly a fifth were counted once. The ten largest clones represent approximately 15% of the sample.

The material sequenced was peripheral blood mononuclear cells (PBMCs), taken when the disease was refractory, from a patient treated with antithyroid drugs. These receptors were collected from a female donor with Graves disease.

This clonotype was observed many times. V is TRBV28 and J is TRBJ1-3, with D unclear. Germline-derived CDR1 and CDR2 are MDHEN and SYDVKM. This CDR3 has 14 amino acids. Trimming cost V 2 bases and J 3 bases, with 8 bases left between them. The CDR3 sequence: CASSLPPYGNTIYF. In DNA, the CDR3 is TGTGCCAGCAGTTTACCGCCGTATGGAAACACCATATATTTT.

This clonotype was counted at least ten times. CDR3 loop: CAISAGTNNEQYF. In DNA, the CDR3 is TGTGCCATCAGTGCTGGGACTAATAATGAGCAGTACTTC. The chain links TRBV10-3 to TRBJ2-7, with 7 bases lining up with TRBD2. The germline V gene has CDR1 ENHRY and CDR2 SYGVKD. The CDR3 sequence is 13 residues long. The V and J ends lost 4 bases and 7 bases, in that order; junction bases with no gene match: 7.

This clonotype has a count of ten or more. The CDR3 sequence: CAAGGAAGGPYEQYF. The CDR3 DNA reads TGTGCCGCCGGAGGAGCGGCGGGAGGGCCCTACGAGCAGTACTTC. The rearrangement joins TRBV28 to TRBJ2-7, with 9 nucleotides matching TRBD2. J gave up 2 bases and V 11 bases, and 13 bases lay outside the gene matches. In germline, CDR1 is MDHEN, CDR2 SYDVKM. The CDR3 consists of 15 residues.

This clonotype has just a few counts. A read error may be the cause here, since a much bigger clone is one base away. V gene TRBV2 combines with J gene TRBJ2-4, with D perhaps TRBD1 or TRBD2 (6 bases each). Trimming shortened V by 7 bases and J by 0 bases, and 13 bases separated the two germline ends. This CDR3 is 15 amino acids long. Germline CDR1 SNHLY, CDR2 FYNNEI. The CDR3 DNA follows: TGTGCCAGCAAGGGGGGCAGTCTAGCCAAAAACATTCAGTACTTC. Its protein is CASKGGSLAKNIQYF.

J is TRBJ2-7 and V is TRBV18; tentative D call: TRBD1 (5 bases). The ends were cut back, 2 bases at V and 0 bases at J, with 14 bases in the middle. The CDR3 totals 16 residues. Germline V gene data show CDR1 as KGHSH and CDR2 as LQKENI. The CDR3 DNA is TGTGCCAGCTCACCATCAAACAGGATCCGCTCCTACGAGCAGTACTTC. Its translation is CASSPSNRIRSYEQYF.

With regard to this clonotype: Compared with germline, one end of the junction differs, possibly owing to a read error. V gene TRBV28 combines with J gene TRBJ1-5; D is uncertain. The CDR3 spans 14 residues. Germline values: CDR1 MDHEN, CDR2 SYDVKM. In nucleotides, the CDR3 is TGTGCCAACAGTTATCGGGGTAGCAATCAGCCCCAGCATTTT. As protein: CANSYRGSNQPQHF.

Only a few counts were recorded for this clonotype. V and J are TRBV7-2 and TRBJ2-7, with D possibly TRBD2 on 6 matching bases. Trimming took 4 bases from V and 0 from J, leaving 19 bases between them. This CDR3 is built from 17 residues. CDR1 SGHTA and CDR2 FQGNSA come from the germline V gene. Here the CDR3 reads CASSSEVWPSDSYEQYF. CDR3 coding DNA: TGTGCCAGCAGCTCCGAGGTCTGGCCTAGCGACTCCTACGAGCAGTACTTC.

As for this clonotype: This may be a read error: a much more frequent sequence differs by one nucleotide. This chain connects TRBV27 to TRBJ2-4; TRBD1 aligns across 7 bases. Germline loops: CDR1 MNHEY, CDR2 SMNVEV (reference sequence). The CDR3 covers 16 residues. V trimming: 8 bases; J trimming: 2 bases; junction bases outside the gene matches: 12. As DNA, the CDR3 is TGTGCCAGCGGTCAGTACGAGACAGGGACCAAAAACATTCAGTACTTC. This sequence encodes CASGQYETGTKNIQYF.

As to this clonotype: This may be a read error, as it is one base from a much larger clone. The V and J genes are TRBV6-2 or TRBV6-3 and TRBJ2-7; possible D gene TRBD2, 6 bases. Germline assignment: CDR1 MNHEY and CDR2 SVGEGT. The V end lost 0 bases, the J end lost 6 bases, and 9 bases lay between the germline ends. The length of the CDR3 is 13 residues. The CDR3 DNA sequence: TGTGCCAGCAGTTACTCGGGGGACTGCGAGCAGTACTTC. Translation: CASSYSGDCEQYF.

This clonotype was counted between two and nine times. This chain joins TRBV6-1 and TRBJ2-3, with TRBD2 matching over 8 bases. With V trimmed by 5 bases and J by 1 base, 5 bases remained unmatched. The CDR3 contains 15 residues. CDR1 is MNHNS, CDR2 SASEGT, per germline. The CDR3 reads CASSRGLVGTDTQYF. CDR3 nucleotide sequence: TGTGCCAGCAGTCGGGGACTAGTCGGCACAGATACGCAGTATTTT.

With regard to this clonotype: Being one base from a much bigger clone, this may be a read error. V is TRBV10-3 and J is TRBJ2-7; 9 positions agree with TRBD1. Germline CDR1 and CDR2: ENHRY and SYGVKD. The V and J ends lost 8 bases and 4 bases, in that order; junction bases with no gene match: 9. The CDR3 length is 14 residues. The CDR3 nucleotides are TGTGCCATCGGCCGAGGACAGGGGAGTTACGAGCAGTACTTC. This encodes CAIGRGQGSYEQYF.

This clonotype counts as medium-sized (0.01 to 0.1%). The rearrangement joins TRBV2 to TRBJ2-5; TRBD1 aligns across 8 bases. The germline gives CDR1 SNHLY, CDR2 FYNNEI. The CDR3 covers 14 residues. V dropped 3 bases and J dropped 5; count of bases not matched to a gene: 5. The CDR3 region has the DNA TGTGCCAGCAGTGATTCAGGGGGCGGTGAGACCCAGTACTTC. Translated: CASSDSGGGETQYF.

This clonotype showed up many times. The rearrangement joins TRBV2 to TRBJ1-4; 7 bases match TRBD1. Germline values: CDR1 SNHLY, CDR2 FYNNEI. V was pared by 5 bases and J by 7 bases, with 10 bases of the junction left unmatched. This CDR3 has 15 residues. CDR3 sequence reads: CASSPTGAGGEKLFF. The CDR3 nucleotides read TGTGCCAGCAGTCCCACAGGGGCAGGCGGTGAAAAACTGTTTTTT.

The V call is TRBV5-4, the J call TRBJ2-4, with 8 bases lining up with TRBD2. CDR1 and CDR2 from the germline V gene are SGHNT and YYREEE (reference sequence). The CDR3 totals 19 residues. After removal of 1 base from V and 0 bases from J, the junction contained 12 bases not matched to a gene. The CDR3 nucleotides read TGTGCCAGCAGCTTGTCGAGTGGTAGCGGGAACTTAGCCAAAAACATTCAGTACTTC. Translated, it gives CASSLSSGSGNLAKNIQYF.

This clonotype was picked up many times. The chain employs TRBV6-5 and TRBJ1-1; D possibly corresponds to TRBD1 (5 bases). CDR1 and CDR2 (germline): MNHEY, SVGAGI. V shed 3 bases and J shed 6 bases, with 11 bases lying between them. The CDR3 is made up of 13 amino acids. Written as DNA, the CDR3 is TGTGCCAGCAGTTATGTGGGGGGAGCTGAAGCTTTCTTT. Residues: CASSYVGGAEAFF.

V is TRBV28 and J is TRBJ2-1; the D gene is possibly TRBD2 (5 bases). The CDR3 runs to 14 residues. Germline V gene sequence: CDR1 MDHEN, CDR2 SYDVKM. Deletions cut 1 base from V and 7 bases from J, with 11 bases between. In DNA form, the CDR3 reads TGTGCCAGCAGTTTATTTTCGGGGTGGAATGAGCAGTTCTTC. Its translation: CASSLFSGWNEQFF.

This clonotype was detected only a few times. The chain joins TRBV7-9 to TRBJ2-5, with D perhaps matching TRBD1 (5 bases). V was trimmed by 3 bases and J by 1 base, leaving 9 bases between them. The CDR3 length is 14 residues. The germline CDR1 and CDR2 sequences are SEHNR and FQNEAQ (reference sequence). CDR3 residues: CASSFLRGQETQYF. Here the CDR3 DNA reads TGTGCCAGCAGCTTTTTAAGGGGCCAAGAGACCCAGTACTTC.

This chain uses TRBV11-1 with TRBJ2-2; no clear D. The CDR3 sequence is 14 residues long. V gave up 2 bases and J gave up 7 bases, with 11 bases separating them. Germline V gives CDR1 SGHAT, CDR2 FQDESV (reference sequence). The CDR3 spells CASSLWTSHGELFF. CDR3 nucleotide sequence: TGTGCCAGCAGCTTATGGACGAGTCACGGGGAGCTGTTTTTT.

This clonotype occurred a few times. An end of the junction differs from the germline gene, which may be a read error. The CDR3 loop reads CASSLGGVRGQGTYEQYF. The CDR3 nucleotides read TGTGCCAGCAGTTTAGGGGGCGTCCGGGGGCAGGGAACCTACGAGCAGTACTTC. V usage is TRBV11-2 and J usage is TRBJ2-7; perhaps TRBD1 as D (7 bases). The CDR3 is made up of 18 amino acids. Germline V CDR1 and CDR2: SGHAT, FQNNGV.

The CDR3 spells CASSQGNTDTQYF. In nucleotides, the CDR3 is TGCGCCAGCAGCCAGGGGAACACGGATACGCAGTATTTT. The genes are TRBV5-1 and TRBJ2-3, with D possibly matching TRBD1 (6 bases). The germline V gene encodes CDR1 SGHRS and CDR2 YFSETQ. Trimming took off 4 bases at V and 6 bases at J, with 12 bases between the two ends. CDR3 length equals 13 residues.

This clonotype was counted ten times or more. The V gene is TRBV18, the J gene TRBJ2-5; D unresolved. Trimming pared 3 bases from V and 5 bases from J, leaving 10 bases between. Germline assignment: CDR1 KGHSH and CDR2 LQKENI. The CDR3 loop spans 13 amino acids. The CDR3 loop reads CASSPSLGETQYF. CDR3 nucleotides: TGTGCCAGCTCACCTTCTTTGGGGGAGACCCAGTACTTC.